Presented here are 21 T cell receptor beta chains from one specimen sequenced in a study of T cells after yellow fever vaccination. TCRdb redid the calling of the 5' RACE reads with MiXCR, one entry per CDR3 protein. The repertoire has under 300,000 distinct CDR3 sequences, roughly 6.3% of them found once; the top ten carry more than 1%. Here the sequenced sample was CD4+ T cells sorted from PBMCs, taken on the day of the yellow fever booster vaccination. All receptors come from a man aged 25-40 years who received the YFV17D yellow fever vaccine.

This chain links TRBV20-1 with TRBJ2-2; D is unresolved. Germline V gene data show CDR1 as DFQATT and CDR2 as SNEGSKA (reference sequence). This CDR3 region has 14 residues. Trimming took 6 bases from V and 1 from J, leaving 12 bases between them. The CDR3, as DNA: TGCAGTGCACGGAACCTTATGAACACCGGGGAGCTGTTTTTT. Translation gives CSARNLMNTGELFF.

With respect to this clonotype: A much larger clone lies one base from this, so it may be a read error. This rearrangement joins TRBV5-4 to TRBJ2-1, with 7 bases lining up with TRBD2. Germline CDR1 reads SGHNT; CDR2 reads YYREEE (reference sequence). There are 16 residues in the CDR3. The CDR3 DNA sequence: TGTGTCAGCAGCCAGAAGGCGGGAGCGGAGTTCAATGAGCAGTTCTTC. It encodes CVSSQKAGAEFNEQFF.

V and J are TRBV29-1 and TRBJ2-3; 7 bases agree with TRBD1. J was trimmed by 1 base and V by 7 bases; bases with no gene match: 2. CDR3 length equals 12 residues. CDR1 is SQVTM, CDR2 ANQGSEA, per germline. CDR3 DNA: TGCAGCGCCGGGACAGGCACAGATACGCAGTATTTT. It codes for CSAGTGTDTQYF.

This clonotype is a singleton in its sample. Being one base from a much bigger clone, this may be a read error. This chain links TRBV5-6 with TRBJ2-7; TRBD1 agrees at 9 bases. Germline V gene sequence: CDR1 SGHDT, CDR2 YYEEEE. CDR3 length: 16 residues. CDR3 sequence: CASGLLGQGQSYEQYF. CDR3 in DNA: TGTGCCAGCGGCTTACTGGGACAGGGCCAATCCTACGAGCAGTACTTC.

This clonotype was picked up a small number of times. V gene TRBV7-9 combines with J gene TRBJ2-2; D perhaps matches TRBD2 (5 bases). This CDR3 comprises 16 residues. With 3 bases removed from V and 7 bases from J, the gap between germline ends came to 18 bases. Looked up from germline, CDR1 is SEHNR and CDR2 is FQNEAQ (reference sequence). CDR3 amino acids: CASSFIHFSGNGELFF. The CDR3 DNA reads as TGTGCCAGCAGCTTCATCCACTTCTCGGGGAACGGGGAGCTGTTTTTT.

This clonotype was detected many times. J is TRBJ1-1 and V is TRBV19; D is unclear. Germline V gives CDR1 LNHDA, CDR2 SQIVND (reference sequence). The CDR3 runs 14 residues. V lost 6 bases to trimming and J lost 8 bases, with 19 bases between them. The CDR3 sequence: CASRYLPPQAEAFF. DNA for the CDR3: TGTGCCAGTAGGTATCTACCCCCTCAAGCCGAAGCTTTCTTT.

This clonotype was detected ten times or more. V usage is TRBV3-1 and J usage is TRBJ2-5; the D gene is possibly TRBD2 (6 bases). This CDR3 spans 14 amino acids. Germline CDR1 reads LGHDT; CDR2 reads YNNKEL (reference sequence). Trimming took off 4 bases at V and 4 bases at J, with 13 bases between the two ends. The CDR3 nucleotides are TGTGCCAGCAGCCCGAGGAGGGATGGAGAGACCCAGTACTTC. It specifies CASSPRRDGETQYF.

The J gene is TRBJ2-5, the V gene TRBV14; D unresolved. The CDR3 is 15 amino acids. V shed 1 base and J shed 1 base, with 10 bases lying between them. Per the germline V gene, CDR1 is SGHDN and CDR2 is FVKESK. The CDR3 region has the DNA TGTGCCAGCAGCCAAGCCTTCGGGTCCCAAGAGACCCAGTACTTC. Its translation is CASSQAFGSQETQYF. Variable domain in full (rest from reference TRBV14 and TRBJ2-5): EAGVTQFPSHSVIEKGQTVTLRCDPISGHDNLYWYRRVMGKEIKFLLHFVKESKQDESGMPNNRFLAERTGGTYSTLKVQPAELEDSGVYFCASSQAFGSQETQYFGPGTRLLVL.

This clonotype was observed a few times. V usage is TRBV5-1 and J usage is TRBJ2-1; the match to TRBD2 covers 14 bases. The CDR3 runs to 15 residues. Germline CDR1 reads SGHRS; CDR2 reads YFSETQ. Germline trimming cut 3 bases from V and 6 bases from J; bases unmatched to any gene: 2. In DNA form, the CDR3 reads TGCGCCAGCAGCTACGGGACTAGCGGGAGCAATGAGCAGTTCTTC. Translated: CASSYGTSGSNEQFF.

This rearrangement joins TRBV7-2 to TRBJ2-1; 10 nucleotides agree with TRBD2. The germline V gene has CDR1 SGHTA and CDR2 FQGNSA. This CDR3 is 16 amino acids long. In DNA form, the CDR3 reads TGTGCTACTGGCCCCAGCGGGAGGGCCGGGGGGAGGGAGCAGTTCTTC. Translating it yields CATGPSGRAGGREQFF.

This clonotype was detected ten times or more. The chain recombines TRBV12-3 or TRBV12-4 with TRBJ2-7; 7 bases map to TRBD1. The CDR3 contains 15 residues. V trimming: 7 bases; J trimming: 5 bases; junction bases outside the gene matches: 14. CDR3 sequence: CASTFDFRGSNEQYF. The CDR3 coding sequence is TGTGCCAGCACCTTCGACTTCAGGGGGAGCAACGAGCAGTACTTC.

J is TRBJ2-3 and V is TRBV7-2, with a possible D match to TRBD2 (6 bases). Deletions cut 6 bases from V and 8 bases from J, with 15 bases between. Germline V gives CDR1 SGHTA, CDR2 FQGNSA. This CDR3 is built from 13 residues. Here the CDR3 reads CASSLSGEGTQYF. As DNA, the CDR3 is TGTGCCAGCAGTCTTAGCGGCGAGGGTACGCAGTATTTT.

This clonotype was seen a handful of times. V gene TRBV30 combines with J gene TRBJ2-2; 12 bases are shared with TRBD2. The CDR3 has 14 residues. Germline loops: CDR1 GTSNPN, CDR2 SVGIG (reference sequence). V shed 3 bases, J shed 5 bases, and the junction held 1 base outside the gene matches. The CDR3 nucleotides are TGTGCCTGGAGGGGGACTAGCGGGACCGGGGAGCTGTTTTTT. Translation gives CAWRGTSGTGELFF. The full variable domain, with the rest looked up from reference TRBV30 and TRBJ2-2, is SQTIHQWPATLVQPVGSPLSLECTVEGTSNPNLYWYRQAAGRGLQLLFYSVGIGQISSEVPQNLSASRPQDRQFILSSKKLLLSDSGFYLCAWRGTSGTGELFFGEGSRLTVL.

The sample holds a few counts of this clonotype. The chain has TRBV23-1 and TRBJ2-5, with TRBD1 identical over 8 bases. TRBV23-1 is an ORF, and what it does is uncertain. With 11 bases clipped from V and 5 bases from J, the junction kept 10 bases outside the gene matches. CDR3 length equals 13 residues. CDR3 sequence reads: CAVTTGQVETQYF. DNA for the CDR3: TGCGCCGTAACTACGGGACAGGTTGAGACCCAGTACTTC.

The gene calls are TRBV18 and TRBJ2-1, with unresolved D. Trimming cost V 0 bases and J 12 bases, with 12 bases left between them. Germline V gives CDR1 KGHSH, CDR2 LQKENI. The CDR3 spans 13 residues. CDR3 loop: CASSPPAAIVQFF. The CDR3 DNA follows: TGTGCCAGCTCACCACCCGCAGCAATAGTGCAGTTCTTC. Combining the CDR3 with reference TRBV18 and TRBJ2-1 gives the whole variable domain NAGVMQNPRHLVRRRGQEARLRCSPMKGHSHVYWYRQLPEEGLKFMVYLQKENIIDESGMPKERFSAEFPKEGPSILRIQQVVRGDSAAYFCASSPPAAIVQFFGPGTRLTVL.

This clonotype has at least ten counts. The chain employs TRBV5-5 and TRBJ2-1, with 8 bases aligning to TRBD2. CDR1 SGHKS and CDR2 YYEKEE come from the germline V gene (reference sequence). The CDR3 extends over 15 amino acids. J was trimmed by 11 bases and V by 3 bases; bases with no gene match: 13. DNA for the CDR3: TGTGCCAGCAGCTCCGATAGCGGGATCCTCTTGAAGCAGTTCTTC. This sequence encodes CASSSDSGILLKQFF.

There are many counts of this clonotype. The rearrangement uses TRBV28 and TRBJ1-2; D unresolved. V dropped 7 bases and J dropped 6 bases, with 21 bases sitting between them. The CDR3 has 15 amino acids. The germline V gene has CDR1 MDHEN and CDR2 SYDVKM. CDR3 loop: CASTIASAGYNGYTF. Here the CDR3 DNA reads TGTGCCAGCACCATAGCCTCGGCAGGATATAATGGCTACACCTTC.

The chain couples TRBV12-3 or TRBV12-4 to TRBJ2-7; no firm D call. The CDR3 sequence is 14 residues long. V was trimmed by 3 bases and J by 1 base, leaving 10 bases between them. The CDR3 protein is CASSFWEQSYEQYF. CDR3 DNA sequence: TGTGCCAGCAGTTTCTGGGAACAGTCCTACGAGCAGTACTTC.

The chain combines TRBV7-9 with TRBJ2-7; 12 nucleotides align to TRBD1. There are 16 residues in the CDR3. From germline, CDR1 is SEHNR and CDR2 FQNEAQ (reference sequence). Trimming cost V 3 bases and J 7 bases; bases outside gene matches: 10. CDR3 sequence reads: CASSLPRDRGQLEQYF. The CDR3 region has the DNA TGTGCCAGCAGCTTGCCCCGGGACAGGGGGCAACTAGAGCAGTACTTC.

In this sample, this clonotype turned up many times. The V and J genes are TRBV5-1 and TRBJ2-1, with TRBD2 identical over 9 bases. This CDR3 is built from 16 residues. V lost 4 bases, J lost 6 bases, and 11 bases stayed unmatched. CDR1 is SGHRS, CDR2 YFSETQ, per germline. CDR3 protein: CASSLPGLAYGNEQFF. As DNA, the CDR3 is TGCGCCAGCAGCCTACCGGGACTAGCATACGGCAATGAGCAGTTCTTC.

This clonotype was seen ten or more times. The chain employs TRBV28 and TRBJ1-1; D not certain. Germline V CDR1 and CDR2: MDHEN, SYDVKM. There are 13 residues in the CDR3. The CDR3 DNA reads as TGTGGGATAGCCTCTCACATGAACACTGAAGCTTTCTTT. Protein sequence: CGIASHMNTEAFF.